These 9 T cell receptor beta chains originate from one sample sequenced in a study of blood T cell repertoires in COVID-19. The protocol was immunoSEQ multiplex PCR, while the TCRdb copy is restricted to in-frame clones and leaves out a portion. The sample holds approximately 360,000 clones, nearly 90% seen once. The sequencing sample was made of peripheral blood. The receptors originated from a man in his late teens or twenties with active or convalescent COVID-19.

The chain has TRBV5-1 and TRBJ2-3, with 9 bases fitting TRBD1. The CDR3 has 15 residues. The V gene end was trimmed by 4 bases and the J gene end by 3 bases; junction bases not matched to a gene: 6. Germline V CDR1 and CDR2: SGHRS, YFSETQ. The CDR3 DNA sequence: TGCGCCAGCAGCGGATGGGACAGGGAGACAGATACGCAGTATTTT. This codes for CASSGWDRETDTQYF.

This chain connects TRBV2 to TRBJ2-1, with 9 bases that match TRBD1. Per the germline V gene, CDR1 is SNHLY and CDR2 is FYNNEI. This CDR3 has 16 amino acids. The ends lost 7 bases at V and 1 base at J; junction bases unmatched: 8. The CDR3 nucleotides are TGTGCCAGCAACAAACCGGGACAGGGATCCTACAATGAGCAGTTCTTC. Protein product: CASNKPGQGSYNEQFF.

This chain links TRBV18 with TRBJ1-2; D is possibly TRBD1 (5 bases). Germline assignment: CDR1 KGHSH and CDR2 LQKENI. Trimming cost V 5 bases and J 4 bases, with 11 bases left between them. CDR3 length: 13 residues. Here the CDR3 DNA reads TGTGCCAGCTCAATAGACAGTAGCTATGGCTACACCTTC. Its protein product is CASSIDSSYGYTF.

The chain joins TRBV29-1 to TRBJ2-1; tentative D call: TRBD2 (6 bases). CDR1 SQVTM and CDR2 ANQGSEA come from the germline V gene. Between the trimmed V and J ends, which lost 5 bases and 6 bases, there was a span of 17 bases. The CDR3 loop spans 14 amino acids. The CDR3 region has the DNA TGCAGCGTTCCCATGGGGGGAGGCGGCAATGAGCAGTTCTTC. Its translation is CSVPMGGGGNEQFF.

V and J are TRBV15 and TRBJ2-3, with TRBD2 as a possible D gene (6 bases). The germline V gene encodes CDR1 LNHNV and CDR2 YYDKDF (reference sequence). The CDR3 spans 12 residues. The V gene lost 5 bases and the J gene lost 4 bases, with 7 bases spanning the gap. CDR3 DNA sequence: TGTGCCACCAGCCCGGGGGCAGATACGCAGTATTTT. Translated: CATSPGADTQYF.

This chain uses TRBV5-1 with TRBJ1-1; TRBD1 is a possible D gene (6 bases). The CDR3 consists of 14 residues. The germline CDR1 and CDR2 sequences are SGHRS and YFSETQ. The V gene lost 4 bases and the J gene lost 0 bases, with 10 bases spanning the gap. DNA for the CDR3: TGCGCCAGCAGCGCGGGGGCTCTGAACACTGAAGCTTTCTTT. Protein sequence: CASSAGALNTEAFF.

V gene TRBV7-9 combines with J gene TRBJ2-7; 7 bases match TRBD1. CDR1 and CDR2 (germline): SEHNR, FQNEAQ (reference sequence). The CDR3 has 14 amino acids. After removal of 3 bases from V and 3 bases from J, the junction contained 5 bases not matched to a gene. In nucleotides, the CDR3 is TGTGCCAGCAGCTTCCGGGACAGAGACTACGAGCAGTACTTC. It codes for CASSFRDRDYEQYF.

This sequence joins TRBV18 and TRBJ1-5; 7 nucleotides agree with TRBD1. The germline CDR1 and CDR2 sequences are KGHSH and LQKENI. The CDR3 spans 12 residues. J lost 9 bases, V lost 5 bases, and 4 bases had no gene match. In nucleotides, the CDR3 is TGTGCCAGCTCAGACAGGGTTCGGCCCCAGCATTTT. It yields the protein CASSDRVRPQHF.

Here the CDR3 DNA reads TGTGCCAGAAGCTTAAGGGGTCGAGTAAAGGAACCCTACGAGCAGTACTTC. It is translated as CARSLRGRVKEPYEQYF. The rearrangement joins TRBV7-5 to TRBJ2-7; TRBD1 reflects the table's D call only, with no check against the DNA. TRBV7-5 represents a pseudogene. The CDR3 consists of 17 residues.